This T cell receptor (beta chain) was sequenced in a study of blood T cell repertoires in COVID-19. About the study: Specimens from acute and convalescent COVID-19 originated in the United States, Italy and Spain.

Sequenced by immunoSEQ multiplex PCR; TCRdb stores in-frame clones only, minus some. In the table there are 250,000 to 300,000 clones, 85% to 90% of which are singletons. This CDR3 is built from 13 residues. The germline gives CDR1 SGHVS, CDR2 FNYEAQ. Trimming removed 5 bases from V and 1 base from J, with 8 bases in between. The clonotype originates from a woman between 25 and 40 years old with COVID-19, enrolled during active disease. Sequencing input: peripheral blood. V is TRBV7-6 and J is TRBJ2-5; D remains unclear. This chain's CDR3 is CASSTRLQETQYF. The CDR3 nucleotides are TGTGCCAGCAGCACGCGTCTCCAAGAGACCCAGTACTTC.